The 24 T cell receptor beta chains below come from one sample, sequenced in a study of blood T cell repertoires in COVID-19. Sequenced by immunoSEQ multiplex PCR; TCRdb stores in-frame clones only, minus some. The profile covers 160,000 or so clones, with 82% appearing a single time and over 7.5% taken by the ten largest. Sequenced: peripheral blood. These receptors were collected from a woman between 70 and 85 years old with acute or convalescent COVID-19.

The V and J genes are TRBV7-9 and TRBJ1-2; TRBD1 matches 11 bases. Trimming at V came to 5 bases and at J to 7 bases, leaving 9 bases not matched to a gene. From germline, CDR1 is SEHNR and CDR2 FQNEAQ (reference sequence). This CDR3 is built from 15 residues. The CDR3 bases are TGTGCCAGCAGCACCAGCGGACAGGGGGCGGTTGGCTACACCTTC. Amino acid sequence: CASSTSGQGAVGYTF.

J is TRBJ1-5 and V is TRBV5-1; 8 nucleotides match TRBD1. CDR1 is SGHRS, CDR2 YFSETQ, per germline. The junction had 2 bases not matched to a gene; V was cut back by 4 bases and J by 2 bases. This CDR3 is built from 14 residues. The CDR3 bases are TGCGCCAGCAGCGCGGGACAGGGCAATCAGCCCCAGCATTTT. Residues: CASSAGQGNQPQHF.

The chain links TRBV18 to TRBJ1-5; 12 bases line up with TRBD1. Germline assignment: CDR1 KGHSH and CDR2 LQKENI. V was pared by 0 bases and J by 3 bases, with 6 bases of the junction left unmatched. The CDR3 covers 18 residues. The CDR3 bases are TGTGCCAGCTCACCACCCTCCGGGACAGGGGGCATCAATCAGCCCCAGCATTTT. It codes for CASSPPSGTGGINQPQHF.

In nucleotides, the CDR3 is TGTGCCAGCAGCGTAGGAAGCGGTCCTGCAGTAGGCTACACCTTC. It yields the protein CASSVGSGPAVGYTF. The chain employs TRBV9 and TRBJ1-2; D is unclear. V was cut by 0 bases and J by 8 bases, with 17 bases left in between. Germline V gene sequence: CDR1 SGDLS, CDR2 YYNGEE. The CDR3 runs to 15 residues. Complete variable domain (other parts from reference TRBV9 and TRBJ1-2): DSGVTQTPKHLITATGQRVTLRCSPRSGDLSVYWYQQSLDQGLQFLIQYYNGEERAKGNILERFSAQQFPDLHSELNLSSLELGDSALYFCASSVGSGPAVGYTFGSGTRLTVV.

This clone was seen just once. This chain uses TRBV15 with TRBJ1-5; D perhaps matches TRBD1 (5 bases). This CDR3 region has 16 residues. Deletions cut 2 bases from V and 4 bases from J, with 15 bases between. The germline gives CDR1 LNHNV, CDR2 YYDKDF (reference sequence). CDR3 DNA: TGTGCCACCAGCAGACCTGGGGGGGGTAGGAATCAGCCCCAGCATTTT. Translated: CATSRPGGGRNQPQHF.

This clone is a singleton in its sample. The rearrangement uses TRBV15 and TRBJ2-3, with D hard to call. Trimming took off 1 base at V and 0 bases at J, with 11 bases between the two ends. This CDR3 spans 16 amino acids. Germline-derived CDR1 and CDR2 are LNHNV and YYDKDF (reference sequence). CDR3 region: CATSRGGLSSTDTQYF. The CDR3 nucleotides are TGTGCCACCAGCAGAGGAGGTCTTTCTAGCACAGATACGCAGTATTTT.

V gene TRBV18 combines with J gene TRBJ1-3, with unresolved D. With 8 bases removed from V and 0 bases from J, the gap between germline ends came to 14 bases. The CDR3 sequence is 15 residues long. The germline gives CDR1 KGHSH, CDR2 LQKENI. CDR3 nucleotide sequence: TGTGCCAGCCGAGCCGCGGGGTTCTCTGGAAACACCATATATTTT. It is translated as CASRAAGFSGNTIYF. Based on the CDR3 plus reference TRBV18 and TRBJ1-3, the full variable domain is NAGVMQNPRHLVRRRGQEARLRCSPMKGHSHVYWYRQLPEEGLKFMVYLQKENIIDESGMPKERFSAEFPKEGPSILRIQQVVRGDSAAYFCASRAAGFSGNTIYFGEGSWLTVV.

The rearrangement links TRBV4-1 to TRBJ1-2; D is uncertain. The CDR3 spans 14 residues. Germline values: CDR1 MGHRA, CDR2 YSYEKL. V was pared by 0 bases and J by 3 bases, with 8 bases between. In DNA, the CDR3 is TGCGCCAGCAGCCAAGATGTGGCCGACTATGGCTACACCTTC. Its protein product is CASSQDVADYGYTF.

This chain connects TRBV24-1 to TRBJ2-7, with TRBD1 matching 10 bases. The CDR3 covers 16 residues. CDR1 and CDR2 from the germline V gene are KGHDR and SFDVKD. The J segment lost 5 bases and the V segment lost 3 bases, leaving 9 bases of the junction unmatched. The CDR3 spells CATSDREGTGAHEQYF. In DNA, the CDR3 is TGTGCCACCAGTGATAGGGAAGGGACAGGGGCGCACGAGCAGTACTTC.

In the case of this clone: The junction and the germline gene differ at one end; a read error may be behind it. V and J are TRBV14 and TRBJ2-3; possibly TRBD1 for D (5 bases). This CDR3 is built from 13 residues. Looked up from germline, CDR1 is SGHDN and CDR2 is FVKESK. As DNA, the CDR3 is TGTGCCAGCAGCCAAGATGTCGACTCCAAGGGGATGTTT. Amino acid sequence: CASSQDVDSKGMF.

The CDR3 reads CASSARLAGGTDTQYF. The CDR3 DNA sequence: TGTGCCAGCAGCGCTAGACTAGCGGGGGGCACAGATACGCAGTATTTT. The chain uses TRBV5-4 and TRBJ2-3; 12 bases fit TRBD2. The V segment lost 4 bases and the J segment 1 base; nucleotides outside the gene matches: 4. CDR1 is SGHNT, CDR2 YYREEE, per germline (reference sequence). The CDR3 spans 16 residues.

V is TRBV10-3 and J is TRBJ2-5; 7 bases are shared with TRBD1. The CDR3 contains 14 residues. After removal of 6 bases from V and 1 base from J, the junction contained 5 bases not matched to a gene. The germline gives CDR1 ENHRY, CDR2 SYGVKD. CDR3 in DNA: TGTGCCATCAGAAACCGGGACAGCCAAGAGACCCAGTACTTC. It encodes CAIRNRDSQETQYF.

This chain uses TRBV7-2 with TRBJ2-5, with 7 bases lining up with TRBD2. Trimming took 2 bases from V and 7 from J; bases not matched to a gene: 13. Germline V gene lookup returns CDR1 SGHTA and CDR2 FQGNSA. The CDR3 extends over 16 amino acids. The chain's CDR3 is CASSLTPGTNLGTQYF. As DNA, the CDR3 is TGTGCCAGCAGCTTAACCCCTGGGACTAACCTTGGGACCCAGTACTTC.

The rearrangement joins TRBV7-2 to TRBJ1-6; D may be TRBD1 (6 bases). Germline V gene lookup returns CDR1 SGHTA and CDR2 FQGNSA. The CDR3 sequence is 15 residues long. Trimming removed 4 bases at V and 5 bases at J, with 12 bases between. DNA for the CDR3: TGTGCCAGCAGCTACCGACAGGACCATAATTCACCCCTCCACTTT. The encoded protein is CASSYRQDHNSPLHF.

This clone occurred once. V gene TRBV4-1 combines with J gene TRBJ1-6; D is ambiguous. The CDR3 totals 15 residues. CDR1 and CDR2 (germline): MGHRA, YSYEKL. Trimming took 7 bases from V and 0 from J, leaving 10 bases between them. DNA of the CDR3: TGCGCCAGCACTACCCCAAGCTCCTATAATTCACCCCTCCACTTT. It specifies CASTTPSSYNSPLHF.

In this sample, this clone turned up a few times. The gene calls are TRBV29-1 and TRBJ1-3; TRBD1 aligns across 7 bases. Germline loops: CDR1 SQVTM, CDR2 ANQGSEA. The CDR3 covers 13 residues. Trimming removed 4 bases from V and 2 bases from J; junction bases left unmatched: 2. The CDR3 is CSVGDRAGNTIYF. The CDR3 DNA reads TGCAGCGTTGGCGACAGGGCTGGAAACACCATATATTTT. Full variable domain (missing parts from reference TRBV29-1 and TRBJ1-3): SAVISQKPSRDICQRGTSLTIQCQVDSQVTMMFWYRQQPGQSLTLIATANQGSEATYESGFVIDKFPISRPNLTFSTLTVSNMSPEDSSIYLCSVGDRAGNTIYFGEGSWLTVV.

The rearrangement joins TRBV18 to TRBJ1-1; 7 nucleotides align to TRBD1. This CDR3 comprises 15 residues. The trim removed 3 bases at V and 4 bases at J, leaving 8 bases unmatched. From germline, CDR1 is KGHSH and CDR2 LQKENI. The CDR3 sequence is CASSPALGGGTEAFF. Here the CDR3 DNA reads TGTGCCAGCTCACCGGCCTTAGGGGGCGGCACTGAAGCTTTCTTT. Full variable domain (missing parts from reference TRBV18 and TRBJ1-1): NAGVMQNPRHLVRRRGQEARLRCSPMKGHSHVYWYRQLPEEGLKFMVYLQKENIIDESGMPKERFSAEFPKEGPSILRIQQVVRGDSAAYFCASSPALGGGTEAFFGQGTRLTVV.

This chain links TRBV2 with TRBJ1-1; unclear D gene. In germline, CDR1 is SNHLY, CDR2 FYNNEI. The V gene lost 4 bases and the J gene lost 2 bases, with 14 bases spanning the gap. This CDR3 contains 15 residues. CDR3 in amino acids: CASSGFRNSNTEAFF. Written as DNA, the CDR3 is TGTGCCAGCAGTGGATTCAGGAACAGCAACACTGAAGCTTTCTTT.

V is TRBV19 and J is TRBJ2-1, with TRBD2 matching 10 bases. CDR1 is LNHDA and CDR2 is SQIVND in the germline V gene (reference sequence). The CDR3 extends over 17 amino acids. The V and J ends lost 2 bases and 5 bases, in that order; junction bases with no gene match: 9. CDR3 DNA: TGTGCCAGTAGTATATTCCTAGCGGGAGTCTATAACAATGAGCAGTTCTTC. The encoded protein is CASSIFLAGVYNNEQFF.

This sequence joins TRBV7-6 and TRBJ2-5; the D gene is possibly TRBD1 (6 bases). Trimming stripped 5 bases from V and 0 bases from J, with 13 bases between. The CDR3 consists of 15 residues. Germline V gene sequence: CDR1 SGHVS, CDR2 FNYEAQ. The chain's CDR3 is CASSATQGDQETQYF. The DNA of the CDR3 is TGTGCCAGCAGCGCCACACAGGGTGACCAAGAGACCCAGTACTTC.

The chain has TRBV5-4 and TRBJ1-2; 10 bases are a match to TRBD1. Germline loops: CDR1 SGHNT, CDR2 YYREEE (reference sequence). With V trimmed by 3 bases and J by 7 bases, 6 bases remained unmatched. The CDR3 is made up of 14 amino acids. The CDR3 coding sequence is TGTGCCAGCAGCTCTTCGACAGGGGGCGTTGGCTACACCTTC. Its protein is CASSSSTGGVGYTF.

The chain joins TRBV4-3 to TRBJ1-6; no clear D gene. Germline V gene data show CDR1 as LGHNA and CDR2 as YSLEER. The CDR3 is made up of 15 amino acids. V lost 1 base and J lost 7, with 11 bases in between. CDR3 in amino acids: CASSQGTAGNSPLHF. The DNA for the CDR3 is TGCGCCAGCAGCCAAGGGACGGCGGGAAATTCACCCCTCCACTTT.

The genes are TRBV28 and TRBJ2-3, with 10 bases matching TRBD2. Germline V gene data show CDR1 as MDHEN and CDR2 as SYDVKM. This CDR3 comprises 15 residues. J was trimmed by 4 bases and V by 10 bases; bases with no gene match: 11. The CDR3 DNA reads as TGTGCCACCTCCAGCGGGGGGGCTACACCAGATACGCAGTATTTT. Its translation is CATSSGGATPDTQYF.

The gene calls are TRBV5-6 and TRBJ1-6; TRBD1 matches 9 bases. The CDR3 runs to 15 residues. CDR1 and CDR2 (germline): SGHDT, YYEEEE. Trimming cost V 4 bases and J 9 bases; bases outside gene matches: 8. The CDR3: CASSPGTGFTSPLHF. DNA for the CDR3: TGTGCCAGCAGCCCCGGGACAGGGTTTACTTCACCCCTCCACTTT.